There are many counts of the clone carrying this TCR beta chain. This record belongs to a study of molecular identifiers for immune sequencing clone quantification. TCRdb itself ran the PCR reads through MiXCR, one entry per CDR3 protein. The data show around 480,000 distinct CDR3 sequences, under 30% seen once. The V segment lost 8 bases and the J segment 0 bases; nucleotides outside the gene matches: 5. The CDR3 runs to 14 residues. Looked up from germline, CDR1 is MGHDK and CDR2 is SYGVNS. The sample taken for sequencing was naive CD8+ T cells from blood, with Jurkat cell RNA spiked in. The subset denotes: FACS-sorted CD8+CD4-CCR7+CD45RA+ naive T cells. The TCR sequence derives from a human donor in good health. Some libraries in this study had Jurkat cell RNA spiked in. V usage is TRBV25-1 and J usage is TRBJ2-3; 7 bases agree with TRBD1. The CDR3 loop reads CASRPGQSTDTQYF. In nucleotides, the CDR3 is TGTGCCAGCCGGCCGGGACAGAGCACAGATACGCAGTATTTT.